This T cell receptor beta chain is drawn from a study of early T cells in non-severe SARS-CoV-2 infection. The germline gives CDR1 SGHAT, CDR2 FQDESV (reference sequence). This CDR3 contains 17 residues. V dropped 5 bases and J dropped 2 bases, with 22 bases sitting between them. TCRdb re-analysed the 5' RACE reads in MiXCR, keeping a single row per CDR3 protein. The sample records tens of thousands of distinct CDR3 sequences, 7% to 8% being singletons. This clonotype was seen repeatedly, ten times or more. The sequence was obtained from an adult who was a healthcare worker with PCR-confirmed SARS-CoV-2 infection or an uninfected control (not recorded which). Source material: whole blood. This sequence joins TRBV11-1 and TRBJ2-7; TRBD1 is a possible D gene (5 bases). The CDR3 DNA is TGTGCCAGCAGCCCAGACGGGTACTACCAAGGGGCCTACGAGCAGTACTTC. This gives the protein CASSPDGYYQGAYEQYF.